This T cell receptor beta chain was observed in a study of blood T cell repertoires in COVID-19. Study background: Some COVID-19 samples were acute and others convalescent; all came from the United States, Italy and Spain.

CDR1 and CDR2 (germline): LNHNV, YYDKDF (reference sequence). CDR3 size: 15 residues. V lost 0 bases and J 2 bases, leaving 11 bases between the germline ends. As for this clone: The same CDR3 arises from other DNA sequences in this sample as well.

Under the authors' procedure: Cell counts per sample came from amplifying reference gene primers. Produced via immunoSEQ multiplex PCR; TCRdb's table is partial and in-frame only. The DNA gave D and trimming, while V, J and clone size come from that table. The repertoire holds over 150,000 clones, with about 90% as singletons. The TCR originated in a woman in her forties or fifties who had recovered from COVID-19. The sample taken for sequencing was PBMCs or T cells enriched from blood (not recorded which). The chain uses TRBV15 and TRBJ2-7; D is possibly TRBD1 (6 bases). CDR3 region: CATSRDRGTAYEQYF. The CDR3 nucleotides read TGTGCCACCAGCAGAGATAGGGGGACCGCCTACGAGCAGTACTTC.